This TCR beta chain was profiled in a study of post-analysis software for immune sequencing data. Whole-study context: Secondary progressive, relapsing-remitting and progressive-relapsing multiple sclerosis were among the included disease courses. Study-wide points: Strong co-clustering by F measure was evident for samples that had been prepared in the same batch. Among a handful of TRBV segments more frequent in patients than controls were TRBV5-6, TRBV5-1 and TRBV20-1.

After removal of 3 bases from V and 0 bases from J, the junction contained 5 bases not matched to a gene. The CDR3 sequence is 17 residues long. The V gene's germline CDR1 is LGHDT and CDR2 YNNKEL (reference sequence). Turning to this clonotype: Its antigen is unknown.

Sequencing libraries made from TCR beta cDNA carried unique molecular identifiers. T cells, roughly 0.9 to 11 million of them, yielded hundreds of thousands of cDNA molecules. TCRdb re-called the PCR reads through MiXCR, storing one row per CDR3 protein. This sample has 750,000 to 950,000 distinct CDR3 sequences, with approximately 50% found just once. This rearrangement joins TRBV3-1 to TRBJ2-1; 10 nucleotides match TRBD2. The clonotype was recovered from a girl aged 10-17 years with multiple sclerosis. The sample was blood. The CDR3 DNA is TGTGCCAGCAGCCAGCTAAGCGGGAGGGTCTCCTACAATGAGCAGTTCTTC. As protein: CASSQLSGRVSYNEQFF.